This note documents a single T cell receptor beta chain sequence. Positively selected for CCR7, the CD45RO-negative cells used as naive CD8 cells excluded terminally differentiated effector memory CD45RA+ cells. CDR1 SEHNR and CDR2 FQNEAQ come from the germline V gene (reference sequence). V lost 4 bases and J 3 bases, leaving 12 bases between the germline ends. The CDR3 totals 14 residues. The data derive from a study of shared clonotypes between healthy human individuals. Sequencing was performed with immunoSEQ multiplex PCR; in TCRdb, only in-frame clones are kept and a portion is missing. The data contain roughly 2,000,000 clones, 85% to 95% of them singletons.

The sequence derives from a man aged 18 to 30 in good health. The chain couples TRBV7-9 to TRBJ2-5; D is tentatively TRBD1 or TRBD2 (5 bases each). Sample: naive CD8+ T cells sorted from blood. The CDR3 protein is CASSSTRGKETQYF. The CDR3 DNA is TGTGCCAGCAGCTCAACGAGGGGAAAAGAGACCCAGTACTTC.